This T cell receptor beta chain was recovered during a study of T cells in Graves' hyperthyroidism and ophthalmopathy. General study points: Most thyroid clonotypes expanded above 0.001 appeared in blood too.

Researchers amplified the TCR beta CDR3 regions from RNA transcripts. When the TCR CDR3 underwent first-round RT-PCR, the HTBI primer set was used. MiXCR, applied by TCRdb to the multiplex PCR reads, yields one record per CDR3 protein. The sample consists of a few hundred thousand distinct CDR3 sequences, 15% to 20% of them appearing once. Trimming shortened V by 6 bases and J by 4 bases, and 13 bases separated the two germline ends. This CDR3 comprises 14 residues. This clonotype was seen a handful of times. What it binds is unknown. The sequence derives from a woman in her thirties with Graves' ophthalmopathy. J is TRBJ2-1 and V is TRBV12-3 or TRBV12-4; perhaps TRBD2 as D (7 bases). Sequenced material: blood. Here the CDR3 reads CASRGGPDYNEQFF. The CDR3, as DNA: TGTGCCAGCAGGGGGGGGCCAGATTACAATGAGCAGTTCTTC.